These 30 T cell receptor beta chains were sequenced from one sample in a study of blood T cell repertoires in COVID-19. The method was immunoSEQ multiplex PCR; TCRdb's version includes in-frame clones alone and lacks a portion of them. The top ten hold approximately 3.4% of the sample, which has some 200,000 clones, 80% to 90% seen once. The specimen sequenced was PBMCs or T cells enriched from blood (not recorded which). All receptors derive from a woman under 30 in a cohort exposed to, infected with or recovered from COVID-19 (not recorded which).

The CDR3 loop is CASTTGGFDTEAFF. In nucleotides, the CDR3 is TGCGCCAGCACTACAGGGGGCTTCGACACTGAAGCTTTCTTT. V gene TRBV5-1 combines with J gene TRBJ1-1, with 9 nucleotides matching TRBD1. Germline values: CDR1 SGHRS, CDR2 YFSETQ. This CDR3 region has 14 residues. The ends lost 6 bases at V and 3 bases at J; junction bases unmatched: 6. Full variable domain (missing parts from reference TRBV5-1 and TRBJ1-1): KAGVTQTPRYLIKTRGQQVTLSCSPISGHRSVSWYQQTPGQGLQFLFEYFSETQRNKGNFPGRFSGRQFSNSRSEMNVSTLELGDSALYLCASTTGGFDTEAFFGQGTRLTVV.

The rearrangement uses TRBV6-4 and TRBJ1-2; 11 bases match TRBD1. V lost 6 bases, J lost 3 bases, and 6 bases stayed unmatched. The CDR3 runs to 15 residues. Germline V gene data show CDR1 as MRHNA and CDR2 as SNTAGT. The CDR3 coding sequence is TGTGCCAGCAGAGCAGGGACAGGGGGGGACTATGGCTACACCTTC. It translates to CASRAGTGGDYGYTF.

V is TRBV3-1 (or the pseudogene TRBV3-2) and J is TRBJ1-1; D gene uncertain. This CDR3 has 13 amino acids. CDR1 is LGHDT, CDR2 YNNKEL, per germline (reference sequence). V lost 1 base to trimming and J lost 8 bases, with 11 bases between them. CDR3 sequence (DNA): TGTGCCAGCAGCCAAGTGGCTCGCCAAGAAGCTTTCTTT. Translated, it gives CASSQVARQEAFF.

This clone was detected only once. The J gene is TRBJ1-1, the V gene TRBV2; 9 nucleotides align to TRBD1. Germline CDR1 SNHLY, CDR2 FYNNEI. The CDR3 covers 14 residues. Losses at the gene ends were 10 bases for V and 5 bases for J; bases not matched to a gene: 11. Written as DNA, the CDR3 is TGTGCCACCAGAGGGGACAGGGTTAAAACTGAAGCTTTCTTT. It yields the protein CATRGDRVKTEAFF.

The chain links TRBV18 to TRBJ2-1, with 15 bases lining up with TRBD2. Germline values: CDR1 KGHSH, CDR2 LQKENI. J was trimmed by 10 bases and V by 4 bases; bases with no gene match: 8. The CDR3 has 16 residues. For the CDR3, the DNA is TGTGCCAGCTCACTCCGGACTAGCGGGGGGGCAGGGGAGCAGTTCTTC. Amino acid sequence: CASSLRTSGGAGEQFF.

The chain links TRBV11-3 to TRBJ2-7, with 7 bases that match TRBD1. This CDR3 has 13 residues. The trim removed 6 bases at V and 3 bases at J, leaving 5 bases unmatched. Germline V lookup: CDR1 SGHNT, CDR2 YENEEA. CDR3 nucleotides: TGTGCCAGCAGGGGGACAGAAGACTACGAGCAGTACTTC. Protein sequence: CASRGTEDYEQYF. Full variable domain (rest looked up from reference TRBV11-3 and TRBJ2-7): EAGVVQSPRYKIIEKKQPVAFWCNPISGHNTLYWYLQNLGQGPELLIRYENEEAVDDSQLPKDRFSAERLKGVDSTLKIQPAELGDSAVYLCASRGTEDYEQYFGPGTRLTVT.

The CDR3, as DNA: TGTGCCAGTAGTACCGGGACAGCAAACACAGATACGCAGTATTTT. It codes for CASSTGTANTDTQYF. V and J are TRBV19 and TRBJ2-3, with 7 bases fitting TRBD1. Trimming at V came to 4 bases and at J to 2 bases, leaving 6 bases not matched to a gene. The CDR3 covers 15 residues. Germline CDR1 LNHDA, CDR2 SQIVND (reference sequence).

V usage is TRBV3-1 (or the pseudogene TRBV3-2) and J usage is TRBJ2-5; D gene unclear. Trimming shortened V by 0 bases and J by 5 bases, and 10 bases separated the two germline ends. CDR1 is LGHDT and CDR2 is YNNKEL in the germline V gene (reference sequence). The CDR3 length is 14 residues. CDR3 sequence: CASSQEWSGETQYF. CDR3 nucleotides: TGTGCCAGCAGCCAAGAGTGGTCGGGTGAGACCCAGTACTTC.

The chain joins TRBV12-5 to TRBJ2-7, with 10 bases fitting TRBD1. Germline lookup yields CDR1 LGHNT and CDR2 FRNRAP. The CDR3 contains 20 residues. V shed 0 bases and J 1 base; nucleotides not matched to a gene: 15. The CDR3 here is CASGLVAVGDGTGVSYEQYF. The CDR3 DNA follows: TGTGCTAGTGGTTTGGTAGCAGTGGGAGATGGGACAGGGGTATCCTACGAGCAGTACTTC.

This rearrangement joins TRBV2 to TRBJ1-1; TRBD1 agrees at 7 bases. Germline CDR1 and CDR2: SNHLY and FYNNEI. V shed 6 bases, J shed 3 bases, and the junction held 4 bases outside the gene matches. The CDR3 contains 13 residues. CDR3 amino acids: CASRDRPYTEAFF. CDR3 in DNA: TGTGCCAGCAGGGACAGGCCGTACACTGAAGCTTTCTTT.

This chain connects TRBV24-1 to TRBJ1-5; tentative D call: TRBD1 (5 bases). V lost 7 bases, J lost 4 bases, and 13 bases lay in between. The germline V gene encodes CDR1 KGHDR and CDR2 SFDVKD. There are 14 residues in the CDR3. CDR3 DNA sequence: TGTGCCACCAGGGACACTATTCCAAATCAGCCCCAGCATTTT. This gives the protein CATRDTIPNQPQHF.

The chain is built from TRBV15 and TRBJ2-3; 8 bases align to TRBD1. CDR1 and CDR2 (germline): LNHNV, YYDKDF (reference sequence). CDR3 length: 13 amino acids. Germline trimming cut 5 bases from V and 5 bases from J; bases unmatched to any gene: 3. The CDR3 spells CATSWTGKDTQYF. The CDR3 nucleotides read TGTGCCACCAGCTGGACAGGGAAAGATACGCAGTATTTT.

In its sample, this clone was seen once. The chain recombines TRBV12-3 or TRBV12-4 with TRBJ1-1; no definite D call. There are 11 residues in the CDR3. Trimming removed 5 bases from V and 4 bases from J, with 5 bases in between. The CDR3 DNA reads as TGTGCCAGCAGTCGAGGCACTGAAGCTTTCTTT. Amino acid sequence: CASSRGTEAFF.

The rearrangement joins TRBV14 to TRBJ1-2, with D possibly being TRBD1 (6 bases). Per germline, CDR1 SGHDN and CDR2 FVKESK. Trimming cost V 6 bases and J 0 bases, with 20 bases left between them. The CDR3 loop spans 17 amino acids. The CDR3 nucleotides read TGTGCCAGCAGTGAAAAGGCCCTGGGGGCCGCTAACTATGGCTACACCTTC. As protein: CASSEKALGAANYGYTF.

The chain recombines TRBV29-1 with TRBJ2-5; a weak D match, TRBD1 (6 bases). Deletions cut 4 bases from V and 1 base from J, with 10 bases between. The CDR3 length is 13 residues. Germline lookup yields CDR1 SQVTM and CDR2 ANQGSEA. CDR3 amino acids: CSVVPGVQETQYF. In DNA, the CDR3 is TGCAGCGTTGTTCCAGGGGTCCAAGAGACCCAGTACTTC.

The chain links TRBV7-9 to TRBJ1-5, with D maybe TRBD1 (6 bases). The ends were cut back, 5 bases at V and 5 bases at J, with 13 bases in the middle. The CDR3 loop spans 14 amino acids. CDR1 and CDR2 from the germline V gene are SEHNR and FQNEAQ (reference sequence). The CDR3 sequence: CASSPGHGDQPQHF. DNA of the CDR3: TGTGCCAGCAGCCCGGGACACGGTGATCAGCCCCAGCATTTT. The entire variable domain, with the rest obtained from reference TRBV7-9 and TRBJ1-5, is as follows: DTGVSQNPRHKITKRGQNVTFRCDPISEHNRLYWYRQTLGQGPEFLTYFQNEAQLEKSRLLSDRFSAERPKGSFSTLEIQRTEQGDSAMYLCASSPGHGDQPQHFGDGTRLSIL.

The rearrangement uses TRBV6-5 and TRBJ1-5; D is perhaps TRBD1 (6 bases). Germline CDR1 and CDR2: MNHEY and SVGAGI. Trimming took 4 bases from V and 7 from J, leaving 17 bases between them. CDR3 size: 15 residues. This chain's CDR3 is CASSLRPQGRQPQHF. CDR3 DNA sequence: TGTGCCAGCAGTTTACGTCCTCAGGGGCGGCAGCCCCAGCATTTT.

The chain is built from TRBV3-1 (or the pseudogene TRBV3-2) and TRBJ2-2; 13 bases are a match to TRBD2. Looked up from germline, CDR1 is LGHDT and CDR2 is YNNKEL (reference sequence). V gave up 8 bases and J gave up 5 bases; unmatched junction bases: 8. This CDR3 contains 16 residues. The CDR3 sequence is CASGLAGVIGTGELFF. The CDR3 nucleotides read TGTGCCAGCGGACTAGCGGGAGTCATCGGTACCGGGGAGCTGTTTTTT.

J is TRBJ1-3 and V is TRBV7-4; D is possibly TRBD1 (6 bases). Germline CDR1 SGHVT, CDR2 SQSDAQ. CDR3 length equals 16 residues. V was pared by 7 bases and J by 4 bases, with 20 bases between. CDR3 amino acids: CASNPLDSKSGNTIYF. The CDR3, as DNA: TGTGCCAGCAACCCTCTGGACAGTAAGTCCGGAAACACCATATATTTT.

The chain recombines TRBV7-3 with TRBJ2-3; unclear D gene. The CDR3 is made up of 14 amino acids. Per germline, CDR1 SGHTA and CDR2 FQGTGA. V lost 1 base and J 2 bases, leaving 7 bases between the germline ends. DNA for the CDR3: TGTGCCAGCAGCTTAAATCCGTCCACAGATACGCAGTATTTT. It codes for CASSLNPSTDTQYF.

V usage is TRBV7-8 and J usage is TRBJ2-2; TRBD1 is a possible D gene (5 bases). The germline CDR1 and CDR2 sequences are SGHVS and FQNEAQ. Deletions cut 5 bases from V and 6 bases from J, with 16 bases between. This CDR3 has 15 residues. CDR3 in DNA: TGTGCCAGCAGCCGAGTAACCAGGGCCGCCGGGGAGCTGTTTTTT. Translation gives CASSRVTRAAGELFF.

The chain recombines TRBV5-4 with TRBJ2-3; TRBD2 matches 11 bases. V gave up 2 bases and J gave up 3 bases; unmatched junction bases: 5. Germline loops: CDR1 SGHNT, CDR2 YYREEE (reference sequence). CDR3 length: 16 amino acids. The CDR3 protein is CASSFSGGAITDTQYF. CDR3 sequence (DNA): TGTGCCAGCAGCTTTAGCGGGGGGGCCATAACAGATACGCAGTATTTT.

This clone was recorded only once. The chain employs TRBV7-8 and TRBJ1-2, with 7 bases matching TRBD1. The ends lost 6 bases at V and 4 bases at J; junction bases unmatched: 5. The CDR3 length is 13 residues. Germline V gene lookup returns CDR1 SGHVS and CDR2 FQNEAQ. The CDR3 loop is CASSSGTVYGYTF. The CDR3 bases are TGTGCCAGCAGTTCCGGGACAGTCTATGGCTACACCTTC.

This clone was detected only a few times. The gene calls are TRBV15 and TRBJ2-7; D is undetermined. This CDR3 is 11 amino acids long. CDR1 is LNHNV and CDR2 is YYDKDF in the germline V gene (reference sequence). V was cut by 0 bases and J by 7 bases, with 4 bases left in between. CDR3 protein: CATSRDVEQYF. CDR3 in DNA: TGTGCCACCAGCAGAGATGTAGAGCAGTACTTC.

The chain carries TRBV13 and TRBJ1-6; TRBD1 matches 7 bases. Germline-derived CDR1 and CDR2 are PRHDT and FYEKMQ (reference sequence). The junction had 6 bases not matched to a gene; V was cut back by 4 bases and J by 6 bases. The CDR3 runs 15 residues. The CDR3 sequence is CASSSKGAVNSPLHF. The CDR3 nucleotides read TGTGCCAGCAGCTCTAAGGGGGCGGTTAATTCACCCCTCCACTTT. The whole variable domain, remainder taken from reference TRBV13 and TRBJ1-6, is AAGVIQSPRHLIKEKRETATLKCYPIPRHDTVYWYQQGPGQDPQFLISFYEKMQSDKGSIPDRFSAQQFSDYHSELNMSSLELGDSALYFCASSSKGAVNSPLHFGNGTRLTVT.

This clone has only a few counts. V usage is TRBV9 and J usage is TRBJ2-7; 7 bases are shared with TRBD2. This CDR3 has 14 amino acids. Germline V gene sequence: CDR1 SGDLS, CDR2 YYNGEE. After removal of 5 bases from V and 6 bases from J, the junction contained 11 bases not matched to a gene. CDR3 region: CASRASGTIGEQYF. The CDR3 coding sequence is TGTGCCAGCAGAGCCTCCGGGACTATTGGCGAGCAGTACTTC.

The chain combines TRBV12-3 or TRBV12-4 with TRBJ1-2, with D possibly being TRBD1 (6 bases). The CDR3 totals 13 residues. V dropped 5 bases and J dropped 4 bases, with 11 bases sitting between them. The CDR3 nucleotides are TGTGCCAGCAGTGTGGACAGTCCCTATGGCTACACCTTC. This encodes CASSVDSPYGYTF.

V usage is TRBV19 and J usage is TRBJ2-1; 10 nucleotides match TRBD2. The CDR3 is made up of 14 amino acids. The ends lost 5 bases at V and 7 bases at J; junction bases unmatched: 5. Germline assignment: CDR1 LNHDA and CDR2 SQIVND (reference sequence). CDR3 bases: TGTGCCAGTAGTCTCACTAGCGGGGTGAATGAGCAGTTCTTC. Protein: CASSLTSGVNEQFF.

The CDR3 spells CASSEPGLSSGEQFF. CDR3 DNA sequence: TGTGCCAGCAGCGAACCGGGACTAAGTTCCGGGGAGCAGTTCTTC. The rearrangement uses TRBV9 and TRBJ2-1; 7 bases line up with TRBD2. V was clipped by 3 bases and J by 10 bases; unmatched bases: 13. Germline V gene data show CDR1 as SGDLS and CDR2 as YYNGEE. The CDR3 extends over 15 amino acids.

The rearrangement links TRBV11-3 to TRBJ2-7; 8 positions agree with TRBD1. The CDR3 runs to 15 residues. Germline-derived CDR1 and CDR2 are SGHNT and YENEEA. V lost 1 base, J lost 4 bases, and 6 bases stayed unmatched. The CDR3: CASSLVAGGSYEQYF. The DNA of the CDR3 is TGTGCCAGCAGCTTAGTCGCAGGGGGCTCTTACGAGCAGTACTTC.